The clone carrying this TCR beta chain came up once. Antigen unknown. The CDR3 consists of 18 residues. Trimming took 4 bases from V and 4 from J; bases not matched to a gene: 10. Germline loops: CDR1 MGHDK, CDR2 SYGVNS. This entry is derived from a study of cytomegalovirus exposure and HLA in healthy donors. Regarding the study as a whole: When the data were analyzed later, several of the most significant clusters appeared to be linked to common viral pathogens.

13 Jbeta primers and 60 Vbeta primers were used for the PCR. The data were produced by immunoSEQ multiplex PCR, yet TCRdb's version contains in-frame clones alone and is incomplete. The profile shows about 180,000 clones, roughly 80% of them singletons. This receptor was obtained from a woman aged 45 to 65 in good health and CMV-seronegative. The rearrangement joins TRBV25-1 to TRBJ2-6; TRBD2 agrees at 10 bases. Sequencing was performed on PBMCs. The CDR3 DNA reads TGTGCCAGCAGTGCGCGAGGGAGCGGGGGGGCAGGGGCCAACGTCCTGACTTTC. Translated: CASSARGSGGAGANVLTF.